Sequencing of this T cell receptor beta chain was carried out in a study of CD8 T cells in Susac syndrome. This clonotype was seen just once. Looked up from germline, CDR1 is LGHDT and CDR2 is YNNKEL (reference sequence). Trimming removed 2 bases at V and 0 bases at J, with 11 bases between. This CDR3 is built from 17 residues. A quantity of about 0.5 to 1 ug RNA underwent reverse transcription using random hexamers. By means of immunoSEQ multiplex PCR, TCR beta CDR3 spanning 54 Vbeta and 13 Jbeta underwent amplification. TCRdb reanalysed the immunoSEQ multiplex PCR reads using MiXCR and keeps one entry per CDR3 protein. The repertoire includes about 180,000 distinct CDR3 sequences, 85% to 95% of them detected once, and roughly 0.11% sits in the top ten. From blood CD8+ and CD4+ T cells, the TCR beta chain was sequenced. Susac syndrome patients met recently defined diagnostic criteria for definite or probable disease. Negative isolation was used for CD8+ and CD4+ T cells, and FACS enrichment was applied to TEMRA cells.

Sequenced material: CD4+ T cells from PBMCs. The chain links TRBV3-1 to TRBJ2-6, with D perhaps TRBD2 (5 bases). This receptor was taken from a human donor with Susac syndrome. CDR3 region: CASSQLTGSSGANVLTF. Written as DNA, the CDR3 is TGTGCCAGCAGCCAACTAACGGGGAGCTCTGGGGCCAACGTCCTGACTTTC.